These 9 T cell receptor beta chains were sequenced from one sample in a study of read filtering for tumor transcriptome and immune sequencing. From approximately 400 ng of RNA, a library with molecular barcoded alpha/delta and beta/gamma adaptors was made. From the reads, TCRdb called clonotypes with MiXCR, one entry per CDR3 protein. The repertoire holds about 50,000 distinct CDR3 sequences, with 20% as singletons. Sequencing was performed on a population of CD138-negative cells sorted from bone marrow. These receptors were collected from a donor aged 40 or older with multiple myeloma.

There are a few counts of this clonotype. The junction and the germline gene differ at one end; a read error may be behind it. This sequence joins TRBV4-1 and TRBJ2-3, with TRBD2 matching over 8 bases. Germline V gene data show CDR1 as MGHRA and CDR2 as YSYEKL. The CDR3 consists of 15 residues. CDR3 loop: CASSQENAGGDTQYF. The CDR3, as DNA: TGTGCCAGCAGCCAAGAGAATGCGGGAGGAGATACGCAGTATTTT.

Worth noting for this clonotype: One base away lies a much larger clone, so this may be a sequencing read error. This chain connects TRBV7-2 to TRBJ1-4; 7 bases are shared with TRBD1. The CDR3 has 14 residues. Germline values: CDR1 SGHTA, CDR2 FQGNSA. CDR3 residues: CASSRPGQSEELFF. The CDR3 DNA sequence: TGTGCCAGCAGCCGCCCGGGACAGTCTGAAGAACTGTTTTTT.

The table lists this clonotype with many counts. The chain uses TRBV25-1 and TRBJ2-1, with 7 bases that match TRBD2. Germline V gives CDR1 MGHDK, CDR2 SYGVNS. This CDR3 has 15 residues. The trim removed 5 bases at V and 4 bases at J, leaving 8 bases unmatched. CDR3 nucleotides: TGTGCCAGCAGTTTTCTAGCGGAAGGTTACAATGAGCAGTTCTTC. This codes for CASSFLAEGYNEQFF. The variable domain in full, completed from reference TRBV25-1 and TRBJ2-1, reads EADIYQTPRYLVIGTGKKITLECSQTMGHDKMYWYQQDPGMELHLIHYSYGVNSTEKGDLSSESTVSRIRTEHFPLTLESARPSHTSQYLCASSFLAEGYNEQFFGPGTRLTVL.

The sample holds many counts of this clonotype. CDR3 nucleotides: TGCGCCAGCAGTGAGTCCCCCACTGAAGCTTTCTTT. It yields the protein CASSESPTEAFF. This chain connects TRBV10-2 to TRBJ1-1; D remains unclear. The germline V gene has CDR1 WSHSY and CDR2 SAAADI. Trimming left V 0 bases short and J 4 bases short, with 3 bases between. This CDR3 is built from 12 residues.

Notes on this clonotype: This may be a read error: a much more frequent sequence differs by one nucleotide. V is TRBV7-9 and J is TRBJ2-7, with 7 bases fitting TRBD1. After removal of 5 bases from V and 1 base from J, the junction contained 5 bases not matched to a gene. CDR3 length: 14 amino acids. Germline lookup yields CDR1 SEHNR and CDR2 FQNEAQ (reference sequence). The CDR3 DNA reads as TGTGCCAGCAGCCAGACAGGGAGATCCTACGAGCAGTACTTC. Amino acid sequence: CASSQTGRSYEQYF.

This clonotype was recorded a few times. The gene calls are TRBV5-1 and TRBJ2-2; the match to TRBD1 covers 9 bases. CDR1 and CDR2 (germline): SGHRS, YFSETQ. The V segment lost 0 bases and the J segment 6 bases; nucleotides outside the gene matches: 9. This CDR3 spans 17 amino acids. The CDR3 here is CASSLDSGTGLAGELFF. As DNA, the CDR3 is TGCGCCAGCAGCTTGGACTCCGGGACAGGGTTGGCCGGGGAGCTGTTTTTT.

This clonotype was seen many times. The V and J genes are TRBV27 and TRBJ2-3; D ambiguous. The V gene's germline CDR1 is MNHEY and CDR2 SMNVEV (reference sequence). The CDR3 has 13 amino acids. V was pared by 2 bases and J by 4 bases, with 7 bases between. The CDR3 DNA is TGTGCCAGCAGTTTAATGGGGTCAGATACGCAGTATTTT. Translating gives CASSLMGSDTQYF.

This clonotype was seen many times. This chain connects TRBV27 to TRBJ2-4; 7 nucleotides line up with TRBD2. This CDR3 comprises 17 residues. The germline V gene encodes CDR1 MNHEY and CDR2 SMNVEV (reference sequence). V shed 5 bases and J 2 bases; nucleotides not matched to a gene: 12. CDR3 loop: CASSPLWGEGPKNIQYF. In nucleotides, the CDR3 is TGTGCCAGCAGTCCTCTCTGGGGGGAGGGCCCCAAAAACATTCAGTACTTC.

This clonotype was counted many times. The chain uses TRBV28 and TRBJ2-7; tentative D call: TRBD1 (5 bases). This CDR3 region has 13 residues. Looked up from germline, CDR1 is MDHEN and CDR2 is SYDVKM. Trimming cost V 6 bases and J 9 bases, with 18 bases left between them. The CDR3 region has the DNA TGTGCCAGCAGCCCCCCCAGGGTTAAGGCGCAGTACTTC. Translating gives CASSPPRVKAQYF.